A single sample is the source of the 8 T cell receptor beta chains below, sequenced in a study of shared clonotypes between healthy human individuals. Some clones are missing from TCRdb's copy, which holds only in-frame ones; the method was immunoSEQ multiplex PCR. The sample contains fewer than 850,000 clones, approximately 75% of which appear only once. The specimen was memory CD4+ T cells sorted from blood. Subset defined: CD45RA-negative fraction. These receptors originate from a woman aged 25 to 39 in good health.

V gene TRBV5-1 combines with J gene TRBJ2-1; TRBD2 matches 13 bases. In germline, CDR1 is SGHRS, CDR2 YFSETQ. V lost 5 bases and J lost 8; bases outside the gene matches: 7. The CDR3 sequence is 15 residues long. CDR3 sequence: CASRSGTSGADEQFF. CDR3 bases: TGCGCCAGCAGGTCCGGGACTAGCGGGGCCGATGAGCAGTTCTTC.

The CDR3 bases are TGTGCCAGCAGCTTAACTAGCGGTCCCTCAGATACGCAGTATTTT. Protein: CASSLTSGPSDTQYF. The chain recombines TRBV7-2 with TRBJ2-3, with 8 bases aligning to TRBD2. The CDR3 consists of 15 residues. V was clipped by 2 bases and J by 4 bases; unmatched bases: 5. Germline V gene sequence: CDR1 SGHTA, CDR2 FQGNSA.

This clone was seen a handful of times. V gene TRBV11-2 combines with J gene TRBJ1-5; 12 nucleotides line up with TRBD1. The V gene end was trimmed by 3 bases and the J gene end by 3 bases; junction bases not matched to a gene: 6. The CDR3 loop spans 17 amino acids. In germline, CDR1 is SGHAT, CDR2 FQNNGV. CDR3: CASSFLPGQGANQPQHF. The DNA for the CDR3 is TGTGCCAGCAGCTTCCTGCCGGGACAGGGGGCCAATCAGCCCCAGCATTTT.

This sequence joins TRBV5-1 and TRBJ1-4; a possible D gene is TRBD1 (6 bases). V lost 3 bases and J 12 bases, leaving 21 bases between the germline ends. This CDR3 has 15 residues. CDR1 SGHRS and CDR2 YFSETQ come from the germline V gene. CDR3: CASSSGDRDTGQLFF. CDR3 nucleotide sequence: TGCGCCAGCAGCTCGGGGGACCGGGACACGGGACAACTGTTTTTT.

The chain employs TRBV5-1 and TRBJ2-7; D might be TRBD2 (5 bases). The CDR3 runs to 14 residues. Trimming cost V 4 bases and J 3 bases, with 14 bases left between them. Germline-derived CDR1 and CDR2 are SGHRS and YFSETQ. CDR3 protein: CASSESSTNYEQYF. The CDR3 DNA sequence: TGCGCCAGCAGCGAGTCTAGCACCAACTACGAGCAGTACTTC.

In this sample, this clone turned up many times. This chain uses TRBV19 with TRBJ1-1, with 10 positions matching TRBD1. Looked up from germline, CDR1 is LNHDA and CDR2 is SQIVND (reference sequence). Trimming took 1 base from V and 0 from J; bases not matched to a gene: 5. This CDR3 has 17 amino acids. For the CDR3, the DNA is TGTGCCAGTAGTATAGCCACAGGACAGGGGGTGAACACTGAAGCTTTCTTT. Amino acid sequence: CASSIATGQGVNTEAFF.

The J gene is TRBJ1-1, the V gene TRBV23-1, with D perhaps TRBD1 (6 bases). TRBV23-1 is an open reading frame whose function is uncertain. The CDR3 has 14 residues. Trimming took off 4 bases at V and 1 base at J, with 10 bases between the two ends. CDR3 region: CASSRQASNTEAFF. The CDR3 DNA is TGCGCCAGCAGTCGACAGGCATCGAACACTGAAGCTTTCTTT.

The J gene is TRBJ2-1, the V gene TRBV28; D might be TRBD1 (5 bases). Germline V gives CDR1 MDHEN, CDR2 SYDVKM. This CDR3 is 14 amino acids long. The V end was cut by 4 bases, the J end by 7 bases, with 14 bases between. The CDR3 nucleotides are TGTGCCAGCAGTTCCCCGTCACAGGAGAATGAGCAGTTCTTC. This codes for CASSSPSQENEQFF.